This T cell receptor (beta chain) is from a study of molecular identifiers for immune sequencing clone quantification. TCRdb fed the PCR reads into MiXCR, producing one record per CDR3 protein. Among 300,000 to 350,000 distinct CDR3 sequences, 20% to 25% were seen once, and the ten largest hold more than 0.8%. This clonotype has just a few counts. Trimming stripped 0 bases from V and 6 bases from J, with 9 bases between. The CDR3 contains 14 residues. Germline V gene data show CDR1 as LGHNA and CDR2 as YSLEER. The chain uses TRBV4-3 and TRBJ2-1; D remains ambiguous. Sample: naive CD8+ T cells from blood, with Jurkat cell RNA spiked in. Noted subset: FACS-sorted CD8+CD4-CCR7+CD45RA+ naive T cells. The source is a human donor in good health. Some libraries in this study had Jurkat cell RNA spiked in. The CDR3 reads CASSQDIGVNEQFF. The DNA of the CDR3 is TGCGCCAGCAGCCAAGATATCGGCGTCAATGAGCAGTTCTTC.